The 20 T cell receptor beta chains listed next were all sequenced from one sample in a study of shared clonotypes between healthy human individuals. CD45RO-negative, CCR7-selected cells formed the naive CD8 fraction, which excluded terminally differentiated effector memory CD45RA+ cells. The assay was immunoSEQ multiplex PCR, and TCRdb's table has in-frame clones only and misses some. Among around 1.9 million clones listed, just under 95% were seen once. Sample: naive CD8+ T cells from PBMCs. The source is a young man in good health. Some clones in this sample may be carry-over from other donors' samples.

The chain is built from TRBV9 and TRBJ1-2; unclear D gene. The germline V gene encodes CDR1 SGDLS and CDR2 YYNGEE. This CDR3 comprises 15 residues. With 3 bases removed from V and 2 bases from J, the gap between germline ends came to 14 bases. The DNA for the CDR3 is TGTGCCAGCAGCGAAAGGGCAGGAGCAAACTATGGCTACACCTTC. It translates to CASSERAGANYGYTF.

The V gene is TRBV5-6, the J gene TRBJ2-7; 9 positions agree with TRBD1. The length of the CDR3 is 14 residues. The ends lost 4 bases at V and 4 bases at J; junction bases unmatched: 6. Germline V gene lookup returns CDR1 SGHDT and CDR2 YYEEEE. The CDR3 DNA reads as TGTGCCAGCAGCGCCGGGACAGGGTGGTACGAGCAGTACTTC. Its translation is CASSAGTGWYEQYF.

This clone was seen a few times. The chain employs TRBV27 and TRBJ1-1, with D possibly being TRBD1 (6 bases). Germline V gene sequence: CDR1 MNHEY, CDR2 SMNVEV (reference sequence). Trimming stripped 2 bases from V and 3 bases from J, with 13 bases between. The CDR3 contains 15 residues. As DNA, the CDR3 is TGTGCCAGCAGTTTAACAGGGTATGTGGACACTGAAGCTTTCTTT. It is translated as CASSLTGYVDTEAFF.

The V gene is TRBV27, the J gene TRBJ1-5; weak D call: TRBD1 (5 bases). The germline V gene has CDR1 MNHEY and CDR2 SMNVEV (reference sequence). The CDR3 sequence is 16 residues long. Trimming removed 2 bases at V and 4 bases at J, with 15 bases between. The DNA for the CDR3 is TGTGCCAGCAGTTTACTGACTCCTCAGGGAAATCAGCCCCAGCATTTT. As protein: CASSLLTPQGNQPQHF.

The rearrangement joins TRBV28 to TRBJ2-5, with 7 bases matching TRBD1. CDR1 is MDHEN and CDR2 is SYDVKM in the germline V gene. Unmatched junction bases numbered 5, after V lost 2 bases and J lost 2 bases. This CDR3 region has 15 residues. The CDR3 loop reads CASSLARRGQETQYF. DNA of the CDR3: TGTGCCAGCAGTTTAGCTCGCAGGGGGCAAGAGACCCAGTACTTC.

This clone has only a few counts. V and J are TRBV30 and TRBJ1-2, with unresolved D. V lost 2 bases and J 2 bases, leaving 12 bases between the germline ends. The CDR3 sequence is 14 residues long. The germline V gene encodes CDR1 GTSNPN and CDR2 SVGIG (reference sequence). CDR3 amino acids: CAWSFGGGNYGYTF. The CDR3 region has the DNA TGTGCCTGGAGTTTCGGTGGTGGGAACTATGGCTACACCTTC.

The rearrangement uses TRBV7-6 and TRBJ2-3, with unresolved D. The germline gives CDR1 SGHVS, CDR2 FNYEAQ. Between the trimmed V and J ends, which lost 2 bases and 2 bases, there was a span of 11 bases. The CDR3 covers 15 residues. As DNA, the CDR3 is TGTGCCAGCAGCTTATGGCCCCAGAACACAGATACGCAGTATTTT. Translation gives CASSLWPQNTDTQYF.

V gene TRBV28 combines with J gene TRBJ1-1, with D unresolved. CDR3 length equals 14 residues. The germline gives CDR1 MDHEN, CDR2 SYDVKM. Trimming pared 2 bases from V and 0 bases from J, leaving 7 bases between. CDR3 sequence (DNA): TGTGCCAGCAGTTTACCGGCAATGAACACTGAAGCTTTCTTT. It yields the protein CASSLPAMNTEAFF.

The rearrangement uses TRBV19 and TRBJ2-2; a weak D match, TRBD2 (6 bases). Per the germline V gene, CDR1 is LNHDA and CDR2 is SQIVND (reference sequence). With 6 bases removed from V and 7 bases from J, the gap between germline ends came to 12 bases. The CDR3 contains 13 residues. In DNA form, the CDR3 reads TGTGCCAGTAGCCGATCCGGGAGCGGGGAGCTGTTTTTT. Protein product: CASSRSGSGELFF. The full variable domain, its missing parts supplied by reference TRBV19 and TRBJ2-2, is DGGITQSPKYLFRKEGQNVTLSCEQNLNHDAMYWYRQDPGQGLRLIYYSQIVNDFQKGDIAEGYSVSREKKESFPLTVTSAQKNPTAFYLCASSRSGSGELFFGEGSRLTVL.

This clone was counted a single time. The chain couples TRBV6-1 to TRBJ2-1, with D perhaps matching TRBD1 (6 bases). The germline CDR1 and CDR2 sequences are MNHNS and SASEGT. The CDR3 consists of 17 residues. Trimming cost V 1 base and J 2 bases, with 15 bases left between them. The CDR3 region has the DNA TGTGCCAGCAGTGAAGATCTTCGACGGACAGCCTACAATGAGCAGTTCTTC. It yields the protein CASSEDLRRTAYNEQFF.

V usage is TRBV29-1 and J usage is TRBJ1-2, with TRBD1 identical over 10 bases. Trimming took 6 bases from V and 1 from J; bases not matched to a gene: 11. Germline CDR1 SQVTM, CDR2 ANQGSEA. The CDR3 is 16 amino acids. The CDR3 region is CSVTGTGDSGNYGYTF. In DNA form, the CDR3 reads TGCAGCGTGACCGGGACAGGGGACTCCGGTAACTATGGCTACACCTTC.

The V and J genes are TRBV19 and TRBJ2-5; a weak D match, TRBD1 (6 bases). The assigned J gene may be wrong: the sequence end matches TRBJ2-7 better. Germline V gene lookup returns CDR1 LNHDA and CDR2 SQIVND (reference sequence). This CDR3 has 13 amino acids. In DNA form, the CDR3 reads TGTGCCAGTAGAGGACAGCTGGGGTACGAGCAGTACTTC. Translating gives CASRGQLGYEQYF.

This clone showed up just once. This chain uses TRBV25-1 with TRBJ2-7; 11 nucleotides align to TRBD1. CDR3 size: 15 residues. V was clipped by 3 bases and J by 5 bases; unmatched bases: 6. Germline lookup yields CDR1 MGHDK and CDR2 SYGVNS. CDR3 amino acids: CASSERGQGANEQYF. CDR3 DNA: TGTGCCAGCAGTGAGAGAGGACAGGGGGCAAACGAGCAGTACTTC.

The rearrangement joins TRBV6-1 to TRBJ2-3; D ambiguous. Germline CDR1 MNHNS, CDR2 SASEGT. The CDR3 has 11 amino acids. The V end lost 11 bases, the J end lost 7 bases, and 13 bases lay between the germline ends. The chain's CDR3 is CACLTVHTQYF. In nucleotides, the CDR3 is TGTGCCTGCCTAACCGTCCATACGCAGTATTTT.

The chain couples TRBV5-8 to TRBJ2-4; 8 nucleotides agree with TRBD1. J lost 2 bases, V lost 4 bases, and 8 bases had no gene match. CDR3 length: 16 amino acids. From germline, CDR1 is SGHTS and CDR2 YDEGEE. The CDR3 coding sequence is TGTGCCAGCAGCCAAGACAGGGGTTACACCAAAAACATTCAGTACTTC. Its translation: CASSQDRGYTKNIQYF.

This chain connects TRBV25-1 to TRBJ2-6; D gene unclear. The V end lost 8 bases, the J end lost 3 bases, and 8 bases lay between the germline ends. This CDR3 region has 13 residues. In germline, CDR1 is MGHDK, CDR2 SYGVNS. The CDR3: CASGVRGANVLTF. The CDR3 DNA reads as TGTGCCAGCGGCGTACGTGGGGCCAACGTCCTGACTTTC. Variable domain in full (rest from reference TRBV25-1 and TRBJ2-6): EADIYQTPRYLVIGTGKKITLECSQTMGHDKMYWYQQDPGMELHLIHYSYGVNSTEKGDLSSESTVSRIRTEHFPLTLESARPSHTSQYLCASGVRGANVLTFGAGSRLTVL.

The chain links TRBV11-2 to TRBJ2-1; D uncertain. With 1 base removed from V and 5 bases from J, the gap between germline ends came to 15 bases. The CDR3 sequence is 16 residues long. From germline, CDR1 is SGHAT and CDR2 FQNNGV. This CDR3 reads CASSLGATAPHNEQFF. In DNA form, the CDR3 reads TGTGCCAGCAGCTTAGGCGCGACTGCCCCTCACAATGAGCAGTTCTTC.

The J gene is TRBJ2-7, the V gene TRBV4-3, with TRBD2 matching 11 bases. CDR1 is LGHNA, CDR2 YSLEER, per germline. Trimming at V came to 3 bases and at J to 5 bases, leaving 3 bases not matched to a gene. This CDR3 has 14 residues. The DNA for the CDR3 is TGCGCCAGCAGCCAGGGACTAGCGGAGGACGAGCAGTACTTC. It codes for CASSQGLAEDEQYF.

The CDR3 sequence: CASSLPGRLNTEAFF. In DNA, the CDR3 is TGTGCCAGCAGCTTACCGGGACGGCTGAACACTGAAGCTTTCTTT. The chain has TRBV11-1 and TRBJ1-1; tentatively, D is TRBD1 (5 bases). The germline V gene encodes CDR1 SGHAT and CDR2 FQDESV (reference sequence). The CDR3 extends over 15 amino acids. The germline V and J ends were trimmed by 2 bases and 0 bases, with 10 bases remaining between them.

Notes on this clone: The sample carries other DNA sequences with the same CDR3. V usage is TRBV28 and J usage is TRBJ2-7, with TRBD2 identical over 8 bases. The CDR3 is made up of 14 amino acids. V was clipped by 2 bases and J by 2 bases; unmatched bases: 2. Germline CDR1 reads MDHEN; CDR2 reads SYDVKM. CDR3 coding DNA: TGTGCCAGCAGTTTAGCGGGAGGAACCTACGAGCAGTACTTC. Translating it yields CASSLAGGTYEQYF. Drawing the rest from reference TRBV28 and TRBJ2-7, the complete variable domain is DVKVTQSSRYLVKRTGEKVFLECVQDMDHENMFWYRQDPGLGLRLIYFSYDVKMKEKGDIPEGYSVSREKKERFSLILESASTNQTSMYLCASSLAGGTYEQYFGPGTRLTVT.